A single T cell receptor beta chain is shown here with its context. Its cognate antigen has yet to be identified. The record has no base qualities; no much larger clone is one base away. The CDR3 runs 15 residues from the cysteine to the phenylalanine. Just CDR3 DNA is preserved here, 45 bases in frame from base 1. CDR1 and CDR2, per the germline V gene, are MNHEY and SVGAGI. Between the V and J ends, shortened by 6 bases and 0 bases respectively, the junction contains 9 bases. TCRbeta CDR3 regions were amplified from genomic DNA by means of the immunoSEQ Assay, a bias-controlled multiplex PCR. Per the authors' processing: The number of nucleated cells in each sample was estimated from the amplification of reference gene primers within the assay. Sequence reads were collapsed and filtered to measure the absolute abundance of every unique TCRbeta CDR3 rearrangement. For each sample, productive Simpson clonality was calculated as the square root of Simpson's diversity index over productive rearrangements. As stored in TCRdb, this immuneACCESS dataset retains in-frame rearrangements with V and J assigned. A fraction of the clones does not appear; measured against another copy, unresolved V genes explain less than half of the discrepancy, and the remainder lacks a known reason. V and J calls plus clone size are reproduced from that table; the DNA served to infer D and trimming. The sample contains some 83,000 clones, around 84% of them found a single time. The top ten clones comprise around 7.8% of the sample.

The source of the sample is a study of blood T cell repertoires in COVID-19 (dated by TCRdb to 2020 to 2022). About the full investigation: Samples from collaborators originated in the United States, Italy and Spain and spanned both the acute and convalescent phases of COVID-19. The repertoires were released in a freely available public database intended as a resource for research on the immune response to SARS-CoV-2. The prospective study material was composed of cDNA or gDNA derived from T cells, B-cell-depleted T cells, or PBMCs. A de-identified subject ID, COVID-19 status, age in years and sex were almost always included in the sample metadata. Where HLA class I and class II types were available, the types were taken from metadata supplied by the sample provider, not from assay-based typing. The dataset comprised deeply sampled blood TCRbeta repertoires from subjects exposed to, actively infected with, or recovered from COVID-19. Samples were obtained from the ongoing ImmuneRACE study (first 160 participants) and from 1,000 to 1,500 subjects provided by 6 global collaborators.

Whole blood was collected in K2EDTA tubes by collaborating institutions according to the institutions' own protocols. For TCRbeta analysis, collaborators shipped samples in one of three forms: frozen whole blood, isolated PBMCs, or DNA extracted from either of those sample types. The paper as a whole reports these results and caveats: The quantity of clinical and demographic metadata differed by source and by participant and was supplied without curation.

The sequence came from a man older than 75 with active or convalescent COVID-19. The sequence joins TRBV6-5 to TRBJ2-6; the D gene is perhaps TRBD1, from 5 matching bases. The sequencing input was peripheral blood. The DNA sequence follows: TGTGCCAGCAGACAGACAGCCTCTGGGGCCAACGTCCTGACTTTC. Its protein product is CASRQTASGANVLTF.